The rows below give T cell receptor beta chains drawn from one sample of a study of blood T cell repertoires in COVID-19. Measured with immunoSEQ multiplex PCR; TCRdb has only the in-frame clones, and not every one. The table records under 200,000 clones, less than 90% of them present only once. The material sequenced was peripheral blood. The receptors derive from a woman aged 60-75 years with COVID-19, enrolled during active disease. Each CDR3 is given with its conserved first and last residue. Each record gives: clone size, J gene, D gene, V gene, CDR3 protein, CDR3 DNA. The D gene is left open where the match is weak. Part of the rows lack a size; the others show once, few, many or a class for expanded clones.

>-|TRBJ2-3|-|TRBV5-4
CASSLSTSTDTQYF
TGTGCCAGCAGCTTATCCACTAGCACAGATACGCAGTATTTT
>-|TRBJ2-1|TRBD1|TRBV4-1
CASSQRQGLTDEQFF
TGCGCCAGCAGCCAGCGACAGGGGCTGACAGATGAGCAGTTCTTC
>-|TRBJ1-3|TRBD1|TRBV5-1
CASSLETTGIPGNTIYF
TGCGCCAGCAGCTTGGAAACGACAGGGATTCCTGGAAACACCATATATTTT
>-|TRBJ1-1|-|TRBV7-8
CASSADAGFSGEAFF
TGTGCCAGCAGCGCAGATGCGGGGTTCAGTGGGGAAGCTTTCTTT
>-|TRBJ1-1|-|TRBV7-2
CASSFRDGGEAFF
TGTGCCAGCAGCTTTCGGGACGGGGGTGAAGCTTTCTTT
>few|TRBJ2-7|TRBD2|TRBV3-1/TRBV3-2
CASSPGGRSYEQYF
TGTGCCAGCAGCCCGGGGGGGCGATCCTACGAGCAGTACTTC
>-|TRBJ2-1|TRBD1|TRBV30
CAWDSTGTGKYNEQFF
TGTGCCTGGGATTCCACCGGGACAGGAAAATACAATGAGCAGTTCTTC
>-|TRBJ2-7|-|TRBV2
CASTEARLTYEQYF
TGTGCCAGCACGGAGGCCAGACTAACCTACGAGCAGTACTTC
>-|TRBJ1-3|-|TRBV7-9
CASSPRASSGNTIYF
TGTGCCAGCAGCCCCAGGGCGAGCTCTGGAAACACCATATATTTT
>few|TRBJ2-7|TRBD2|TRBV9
CASSVGLAGGHEQYF
TGTGCCAGCAGCGTAGGACTAGCGGGAGGACATGAGCAGTACTTC
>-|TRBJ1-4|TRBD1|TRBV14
CASSQVRGDRVRGNEKLFF
TGTGCCAGCAGCCAAGTACGAGGCGACAGGGTAAGGGGTAATGAAAAACTGTTTTTT
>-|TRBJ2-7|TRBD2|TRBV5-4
CASSLAGGHEQYF
TGTGCCAGCAGTCTAGCGGGAGGGCACGAGCAGTACTTC
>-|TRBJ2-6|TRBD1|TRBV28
CASLMGLGQRSGANVLTF
TGTGCCAGCCTCATGGGCCTGGGACAGCGCTCTGGGGCCAACGTCCTGACTTTC
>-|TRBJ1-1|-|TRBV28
CASSSVSGLLNTEAFF
TGTGCCAGCAGTTCGGTAAGCGGACTGCTGAACACTGAAGCTTTCTTT
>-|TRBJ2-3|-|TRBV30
CAWSGAGRTDTQYF
TGTGCCTGGAGCGGGGCGGGACGCACAGATACGCAGTATTTT
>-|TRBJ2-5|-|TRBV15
CATSAGRETQYF
TGTGCCACCAGCGCAGGGCGGGAGACCCAGTACTTC
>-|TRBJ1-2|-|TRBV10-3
CAISGGQIYGYTF
TGTGCCATCAGTGGGGGCCAGATCTATGGCTACACCTTC
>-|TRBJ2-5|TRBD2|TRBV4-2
CASSPSQLTSSQETQYF
TGTGCCAGCAGCCCTTCCCAGCTGACTAGCAGCCAAGAGACCCAGTACTTC
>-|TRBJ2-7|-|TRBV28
CASRGRLQTYEQYF
TGTGCCAGCAGGGGGCGGCTACAAACCTACGAGCAGTACTTC
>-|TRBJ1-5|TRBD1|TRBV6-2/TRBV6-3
CASSDRTGAQPQHF
TGTGCCAGCAGTGACCGGACAGGGGCCCAGCCCCAGCATTTT
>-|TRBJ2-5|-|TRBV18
CASSPQGQETQYF
TGTGCCAGCTCACCTCAGGGGCAAGAGACCCAGTACTTC
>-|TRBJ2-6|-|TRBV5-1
CASSLTRVGANVLTF
TGCGCCAGCAGCTTGACGAGGGTTGGGGCCAACGTCCTGACTTTC
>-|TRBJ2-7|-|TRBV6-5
CASSYSRGADYEQYF
TGTGCCAGCAGTTACTCGCGTGGAGCGGACTACGAGCAGTACTTC
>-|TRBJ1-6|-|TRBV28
CAGGRRRSPLHF
TGTGCCGGAGGGAGAAGGCGTTCACCCCTCCACTTT
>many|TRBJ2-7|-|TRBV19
CASSLMGDSTYEQYF
TGTGCCAGCTCCTTGATGGGGGACTCGACCTACGAGCAGTACTTC
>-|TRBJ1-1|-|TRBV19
CASSQNRVGEAFF
TGTGCCAGTAGTCAAAACAGGGTGGGTGAAGCTTTCTTT
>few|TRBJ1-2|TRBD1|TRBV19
CASSPRTGGGYTF
TGTGCCAGTAGTCCTCGGACAGGGGGAGGCTACACCTTC
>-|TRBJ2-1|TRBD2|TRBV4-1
CASSQERLAGVYNEQFF
TGCGCCAGCAGCCAAGAGAGGCTAGCGGGAGTCTACAATGAGCAGTTCTTC
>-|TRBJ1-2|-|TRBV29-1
CSVGQVQGYTF
TGCAGCGTTGGACAGGTACAAGGCTACACCTTC
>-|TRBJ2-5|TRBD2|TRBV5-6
CASSLVAGGAETQYF
TGTGCCAGCAGCTTGGTAGCGGGTGGGGCAGAGACCCAGTACTTC
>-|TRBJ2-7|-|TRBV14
CASSPGLLYEQYF
TGTGCCAGCAGCCCGGGACTGCTGTACGAGCAGTACTTC
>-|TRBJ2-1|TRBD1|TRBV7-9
CASSTDRGLGDEQFF
TGTGCCAGCAGCACGGACAGGGGGCTTGGGGATGAGCAGTTCTTC
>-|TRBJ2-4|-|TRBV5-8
CASSLEEIAKNIQYF
TGTGCCAGCAGCTTGGAAGAGATTGCCAAAAACATTCAGTACTTC
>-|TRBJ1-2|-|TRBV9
CASSGGAPGYTF
TGTGCCAGCAGTGGCGGGGCGCCTGGCTACACCTTC
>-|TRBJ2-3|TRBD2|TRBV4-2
CASSQDRAGGPPDTQYF
TGTGCCAGCAGCCAAGATAGAGCGGGAGGGCCCCCAGATACGCAGTATTTT
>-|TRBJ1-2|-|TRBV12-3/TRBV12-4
CASSLLGAGGYTF
TGTGCCAGCAGTTTATTGGGGGCAGGGGGCTACACCTTC
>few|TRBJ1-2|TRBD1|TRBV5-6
CASSIGTGGIYGYTF
TGTGCCAGCAGCATCGGGACAGGGGGAATCTATGGCTACACCTTC
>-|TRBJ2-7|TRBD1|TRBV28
CASTLAGQGFYEQYF
TGTGCCAGCACCCTCGCCGGACAGGGATTCTACGAGCAGTACTTC
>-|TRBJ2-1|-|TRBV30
CAWSVRYNEQFF
TGTGCCTGGAGTGTACGGTATAATGAGCAGTTCTTC
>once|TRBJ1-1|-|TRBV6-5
CASSFRSGTMNTEAFF
TGTGCCAGCAGTTTCAGATCCGGGACAATGAACACTGAAGCTTTCTTT
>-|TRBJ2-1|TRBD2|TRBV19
CASMASGYNEQFF
TGTGCCAGTATGGCTAGCGGATACAATGAGCAGTTCTTC
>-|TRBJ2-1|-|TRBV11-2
CASSHPPISGNEQFF
TGTGCCAGCAGCCACCCCCCAATATCGGGGAATGAGCAGTTCTTC